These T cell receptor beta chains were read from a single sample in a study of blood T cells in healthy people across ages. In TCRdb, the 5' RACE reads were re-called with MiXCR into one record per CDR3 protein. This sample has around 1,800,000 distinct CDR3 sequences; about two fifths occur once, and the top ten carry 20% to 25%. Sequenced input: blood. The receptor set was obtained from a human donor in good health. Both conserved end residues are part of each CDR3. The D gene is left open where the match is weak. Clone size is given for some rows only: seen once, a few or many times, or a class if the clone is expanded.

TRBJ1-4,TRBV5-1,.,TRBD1,CASSSPTGGSLDEKLFF,TGCGCCAGCAGCTCGCCGACAGGGGGAAGTTTGGATGAAAAACTGTTTTTT
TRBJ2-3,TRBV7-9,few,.,CASRKDPDTQYF,TGTGCCAGCAGGAAGGACCCAGATACGCAGTATTTT
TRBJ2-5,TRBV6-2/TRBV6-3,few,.,CASSYSFGRLLETQYF,TGTGCCAGCAGTTACTCCTTTGGGAGGCTTCTAGAGACCCAGTACTTC
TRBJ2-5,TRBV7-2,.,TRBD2,CASSLGGAKGETQYF,TGTGCCAGCAGCCTCGGGGGGGCAAAGGGGGAGACCCAGTACTTC
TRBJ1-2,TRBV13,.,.,CASSTQGSNYGYTF,TGTGCCAGCAGCACTCAGGGTTCTAACTATGGCTACACCTTC
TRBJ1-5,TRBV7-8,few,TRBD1,CATRGGMNNQPQHF,TGTGCCACCAGGGGGGGTATGAACAATCAGCCCCAGCATTTT
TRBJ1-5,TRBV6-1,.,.,CASSEASPQHF,TGTGCCAGCAGTGAAGCCTCCCCCCAGCATTTT
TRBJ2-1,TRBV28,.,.,CASSYQRGGTPYNEQFF,TGTGCCAGCAGTTACCAAAGAGGGGGTACCCCTTACAATGAGCAGTTCTTC
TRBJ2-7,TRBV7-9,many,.,CASSLEADYEQYF,TGTGCCAGCAGCTTAGAGGCAGACTACGAGCAGTACTTC
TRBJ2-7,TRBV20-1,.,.,CGATQDYEQYF,TGCGGTGCTACCCAGGACTACGAGCAGTACTTC
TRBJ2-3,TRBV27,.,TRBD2,CASSWAGGPTDTQYF,TGTGCCAGCAGTTGGGCGGGGGGACCCACAGATACGCAGTATTTT
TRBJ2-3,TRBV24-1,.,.,CATSWGSRATTDTQYF,TGTGCCACCAGTTGGGGGAGCAGGGCTACCACAGATACGCAGTATTTT
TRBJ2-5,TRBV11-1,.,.,CASSPDPSAREETQYF,TGTGCCAGCAGCCCCGATCCTAGCGCTCGGGAAGAGACCCAGTACTTC
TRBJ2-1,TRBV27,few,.,CASSSLATAQGPYNEQFF,TGTGCCAGCAGCTCACTCGCAACAGCTCAAGGCCCATACAATGAGCAGTTCTTC
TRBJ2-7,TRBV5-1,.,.,CASSDTILAYEQYF,TGCGCCAGCAGCGACACGATCCTAGCCTACGAGCAGTACTTC
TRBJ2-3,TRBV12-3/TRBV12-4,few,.,CASSPQGAQYF,TGTGCCAGCAGCCCACAGGGTGCGCAGTATTTT
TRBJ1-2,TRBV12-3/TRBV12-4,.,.,CASSETGQLNYGYTF,TGTGCCAGCAGTGAAACGGGGCAGTTAAACTATGGCTACACCTTC
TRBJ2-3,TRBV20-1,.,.,CSARDSRFTDTQYF,TGCAGTGCTAGAGATTCCCGGTTTACAGATACGCAGTATTTT
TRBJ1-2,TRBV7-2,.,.,CASSPLAINYGYTF,TGTGCCAGCAGCCCTCTGGCGATAAACTATGGCTACACCTTC
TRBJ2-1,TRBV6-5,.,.,CASSYRDVQFF,TGTGCCAGCAGTTACAGGGACGTCCAGTTCTTC
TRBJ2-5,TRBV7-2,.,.,CASSLVWTQRVETQYF,TGTGCCAGCAGCTTAGTCTGGACCCAAAGGGTGGAGACCCAGTACTTC
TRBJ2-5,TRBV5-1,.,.,CASSRSVSQETQYF,TGCGCCAGCAGTCGGAGTGTCTCCCAAGAGACCCAGTACTTC